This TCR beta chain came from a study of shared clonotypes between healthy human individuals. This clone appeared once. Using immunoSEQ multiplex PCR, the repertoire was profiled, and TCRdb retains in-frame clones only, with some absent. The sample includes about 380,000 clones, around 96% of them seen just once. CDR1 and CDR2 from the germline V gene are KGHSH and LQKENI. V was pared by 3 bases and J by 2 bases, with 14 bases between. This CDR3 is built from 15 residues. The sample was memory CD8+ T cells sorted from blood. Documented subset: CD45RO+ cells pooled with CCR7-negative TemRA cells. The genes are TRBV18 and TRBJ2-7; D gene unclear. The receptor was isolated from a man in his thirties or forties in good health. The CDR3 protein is CASSPTVTPTYEQYF. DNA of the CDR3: TGTGCCAGCTCACCCACTGTAACACCGACCTACGAGCAGTACTTC.